This TCR beta chain was obtained from a study of blood T cells in healthy people across ages (dated by TCRdb to the mid-2010s). With respect to the entire study: Template switching captured roughly one uniquely barcoded TCR beta cDNA molecule per two T cells in model experiments. Age-related changes in TCR beta repertoire diversity were measured in the study by deep sequencing normalized with unique cDNA molecular identifiers. Donors of different ages were randomly distributed across sequencing lanes to avoid experimental bias. Using the same blood draw, the study looked at two additional independent replicas of 1 million unique cDNA reads for two donors, one aged 18 to 30 and the other aged 80 or older. The donors were split into four age groups: young (average 16 years), middle-aged (39), aged (more than 60) and long-lived (over 75).

This clonotype was picked up a small number of times. Its antigen is unknown. No much larger clone is present one base from it, and per-base qualities are unavailable. Donors were 35 to 40 systemically healthy Caucasian individuals from Russia aged roughly 6 to 100 years. Roughly 10 milliliters of peripheral blood were collected from each donor into EDTA-treated Vacutainer tubes. Ficoll-Paque density-gradient centrifugation was used to isolate PBMCs, with at least 7 million per sample. Trizol reagent was used to extract total RNA from the PBMCs, yielding at least 5.5 micrograms per sample. Naive CD45RAhigh/CD27high T cell percentages were measured by flow cytometry on a PBMC aliquot from every donor. Overall results and qualifications from the work: A strong correlation was found between observed TCR beta diversity and the percentage of naive T cells measured by flow cytometry. The long-lived group showed more naive CD4+ T cells, fewer expanded clones and increased TCR diversity than the aged group, suggesting age selection. Estimates of total diversity based on one million sequenced T cells were regarded as lower bounds and as underestimates. Because the CMV infection status of the donors was unknown, age-related changes in expanded clonotypes may potentially have been confounded. As age increased, observed TCR beta diversity per million T cells dropped in a roughly linear way, and a significant reduction was already evident by age around 41. Conclusive comparison of naive and antigen-experienced compartments was prevented by the profiling of bulk unsorted PBMCs.

Library generation was performed with 5' RACE. The listed sequencing device is Illumina HiSeq 2500. A second PCR of roughly 6 to 11 cycles was performed with a sample-barcoded 5' primer and a J-beta primer mix. Each TCR beta cDNA molecule received a unique molecular identifier from a template-switch 5' adaptor carrying 12 random nucleotides. Each sample yielded at least 3 million CDR3-containing paired-end reads. First-strand cDNA synthesis was performed from all RNA using the Mint cDNA synthesis kit, with priming by a TRBC-specific oligonucleotide. After uracil-DNA glycosylase treatment, a first 18-cycle PCR used universal primers M1SS and BC2_uni_R on all cDNA. The authors' pipeline ran thus. For normalization, 1 million high-quality reads were randomly selected from each sample, with every read carrying a distinct molecular identifier. Reads sharing molecular identifiers were discarded rather than binned into consensus sequences. CDR3 identification, clonotype clustering and error correction used MiTCR with a Q25 quality threshold and the strictest error-elimination algorithm. A nonparametric unseen species model using Euler transformation provided a lower-bound estimate of total TCR beta diversity. TCRdb cleaned the public reads at Q25 with fastp, built clones with MiXCR and kept in-frame beta chains. Every CDR3 protein is listed once, alongside the most common genes and DNA of its rows. These V and J calls are TCRdb output, not the study's own analysis. The sample table lists roughly 930,000 distinct CDR3 sequences, under 50% of them with a count of one. In total, the top ten clones hold 10% to 15% of the sample.

The clonotype comes from a man aged 30-40 years in good health. Sequenced: blood.

The DNA sequence follows: TGTGCCAGCTCACCACCGTTCGGTCATGGCTACACCTTC. The resulting protein is CASSPPFGHGYTF. The rearranged segments are TRBV18 and TRBJ1-2; a confident D gene designation cannot be given. A distance of 8 bases separates the germline ends of V and J, which lose 0 bases and 6 bases respectively. The CDR3 spans 13 residues, from the cysteine through the phenylalanine. Only the CDR3 DNA is retained, 39 bases long and in frame from the first base. CDR1 KGHSH and CDR2 LQKENI are derived from the germline V gene. This CDR3, with the reference TRBV18 and TRBJ1-2 proteins standing in past its ends, gives the full variable domain NAGVMQNPRHLVRRRGQEARLRCSPMKGHSHVYWYRQLPEEGLKFMVYLQKENIIDESGMPKERFSAEFPKEGPSILRIQQVVRGDSAAYFCASSPPFGHGYTFGSGTRLTVV.